In this sample, the clone carrying this TCR beta chain turned up many times. Its cognate antigen is unknown. These data come from a study of T cell repertoires in cytomegalovirus infection. Whole-study context: It can be stated that public TCR beta signatures indicated CMV infection as well as a matching HLA type. Overall study findings and caveats: The cumulative frequency of public TCR beta families identified carriers of CMV plus the relevant HLA. Dominating the ex vivo response were TCR beta clonotypes that were CMV-specific and HLA-C-restricted.

This CDR3 is built from 15 residues. Germline V lookup: CDR1 SGHTA, CDR2 FQGNSA. V trimming: 5 bases; J trimming: 5 bases; junction bases outside the gene matches: 8. MiXCR, run by TCRdb on the reads, gives a single entry per CDR3 protein. The sample has 350,000 to 450,000 distinct CDR3 sequences, 15% to 20% seen once. The material sequenced was PBMCs. The chain employs TRBV7-2 and TRBJ2-7; TRBD2 matches 11 bases. The TCR sequence derives from a human donor in good health (CMV status not recorded). Some clones in this sample may be carry-over from other donors' samples. The CDR3: CASSLTGLAVDEQYF. CDR3 bases: TGTGCCAGCAGCCTGACGGGACTAGCGGTTGACGAGCAGTACTTC.